This entry lists 8 T cell receptor beta chains sequenced from one sample in a study of shared clonotypes between healthy human individuals. TCRdb keeps only in-frame clones here, not all; method: immunoSEQ multiplex PCR. The sample comprises about 980,000 clones, about 80% of which are singletons, and over 1.3% rests with the top ten. Sequencing was done on a sample of memory CD4+ T cells sorted from blood. Subset specified: CD45RA-negative fraction. The receptor set was obtained from a man younger than 35 in good health.

This chain connects TRBV5-1 to TRBJ2-4; D gene ambiguous. From germline, CDR1 is SGHRS and CDR2 YFSETQ. The CDR3 has 13 amino acids. Trimming pared 0 bases from V and 5 bases from J, leaving 6 bases between. This chain's CDR3 is CASSLAAENIQYF. The CDR3 coding sequence is TGCGCCAGCAGCTTGGCCGCAGAAAACATTCAGTACTTC. Variable domain in full (rest from reference TRBV5-1 and TRBJ2-4): KAGVTQTPRYLIKTRGQQVTLSCSPISGHRSVSWYQQTPGQGLQFLFEYFSETQRNKGNFPGRFSGRQFSNSRSEMNVSTLELGDSALYLCASSLAAENIQYFGAGTRLSVL.

The chain combines TRBV29-1 with TRBJ2-1; D remains unclear. Per the germline V gene, CDR1 is SQVTM and CDR2 is ANQGSEA. CDR3 length: 15 amino acids. With 2 bases removed from V and 0 bases from J, the gap between germline ends came to 11 bases. In nucleotides, the CDR3 is TGCAGCGTTGAAACGGACCTGAGCTCCTACAATGAGCAGTTCTTC. Amino acid sequence: CSVETDLSSYNEQFF.

The DNA of the CDR3 is TGTGCCAGCAGTGGGGGATCCAACACTGAAGCTTTCTTT. Its protein product is CASSGGSNTEAFF. This chain connects TRBV6-4 to TRBJ1-1; D is unclear. V was shortened by 4 bases and J by 2 bases, with 8 bases between the two germline ends. Germline assignment: CDR1 MRHNA and CDR2 SNTAGT. The CDR3 sequence is 13 residues long.

This clone was seen repeatedly, ten times or more. In the same sample, other DNA sequences code for this CDR3. The chain links TRBV27 to TRBJ1-5, with TRBD1 matching 7 bases. V gave up 2 bases and J gave up 2 bases; unmatched junction bases: 0. The CDR3 loop spans 14 amino acids. Germline V CDR1 and CDR2: MNHEY, SMNVEV (reference sequence). The CDR3 region is CASSLGQGNQPQHF. CDR3 nucleotide sequence: TGTGCCAGCAGTTTAGGACAGGGCAATCAGCCCCAGCATTTT.

The V call is TRBV7-2, the J call TRBJ2-7, with 8 bases that match TRBD2. Germline trimming cut 1 base from V and 6 bases from J; bases unmatched to any gene: 8. The CDR3 sequence is 15 residues long. CDR1 is SGHTA, CDR2 FQGNSA, per germline. The CDR3 is CASSLEAGVRGEQYF. The CDR3 DNA follows: TGTGCCAGCAGCTTAGAAGCGGGAGTAAGGGGCGAGCAGTACTTC.

This clone appeared once. V usage is TRBV10-2 and J usage is TRBJ2-1; 13 nucleotides line up with TRBD2. The CDR3 length is 14 residues. With 8 bases clipped from V and 7 bases from J, the junction kept 5 bases outside the gene matches. Germline V gene data show CDR1 as WSHSY and CDR2 as SAAADI. The CDR3 sequence: CASSGTSGVNEQFF. In nucleotides, the CDR3 is TGCGCCAGCTCCGGGACTAGCGGGGTTAATGAGCAGTTCTTC.

This rearrangement joins TRBV5-4 to TRBJ2-5; D is undetermined. Germline loops: CDR1 SGHNT, CDR2 YYREEE (reference sequence). V lost 4 bases and J 2 bases, leaving 21 bases between the germline ends. The length of the CDR3 is 17 residues. The CDR3 coding sequence is TGTGCCAGCAGCCCCACCCCCAATCCGTATGAGCAAGAGACCCAGTACTTC. It is translated as CASSPTPNPYEQETQYF.

The chain recombines TRBV2 with TRBJ1-5, with TRBD1 identical over 8 bases. Germline V gives CDR1 SNHLY, CDR2 FYNNEI. The junction had 3 bases not matched to a gene; V was cut back by 4 bases and J by 1 base. The CDR3 consists of 15 residues. CDR3 in amino acids: CASSAQGGSNQPQHF. In DNA form, the CDR3 reads TGTGCCAGCAGTGCACAGGGGGGAAGCAATCAGCCCCAGCATTTT. Combining the CDR3 with reference TRBV2 and TRBJ1-5 gives the whole variable domain EPEVTQTPSHQVTQMGQEVILRCVPISNHLYFYWYRQILGQKVEFLVSFYNNEISEKSEIFDDQFSVERPDGSNFTLKIRSTKLEDSAMYFCASSAQGGSNQPQHFGDGTRLSIL.